This TCR beta chain was recorded in a study of blood T cell repertoires in COVID-19. CDR1 is SEHNR and CDR2 is FQNEAQ in the germline V gene (reference sequence). V lost 9 bases and J lost 7; bases outside the gene matches: 8. CDR3 size: 13 residues. The study assigned cohorts using participant-reported clinical history. As handled by the study authors: Reference gene primer amplification in the assay estimated nucleated cell counts. Profiled with immunoSEQ multiplex PCR; TCRdb holds only in-frame clones, not every one. That table supplies the V and J calls and clone size; D and trimming were determined from the DNA. The top ten hold approximately 2.1% of the sample, which has around 420,000 clones, nearly 90% seen once.

This rearrangement joins TRBV7-9 to TRBJ2-1; TRBD2 matches 8 bases. The receptor comes from a woman between 40 and 50 years old with acute COVID-19. Sequencing was done on a sample of PBMCs or T cells enriched from blood (not recorded which). CDR3 protein: CASSGERKNEQFF. The CDR3 DNA reads as TGTGCCAGTAGCGGGGAGCGGAAAAATGAGCAGTTCTTC.